This section outlines one T cell receptor beta chain sequence together with its context. The entry originates in a study of blood T cell repertoires in COVID-19. Under the authors' procedure: Amplifying reference gene primers gave estimates of nucleated cell counts. The assay was immunoSEQ multiplex PCR, and TCRdb's table has in-frame clones only and misses some. From that table come the V and J calls and clone size; the DNA was used to work out D and trimming. This table has around 180,000 clones, 74% appearing once. The specimen sequenced was peripheral blood. The clonotype was recovered from a woman aged 80 or over with acute or convalescent COVID-19.

CDR3: CASSLSGYSSYNEQFF. The CDR3 DNA sequence: TGTGCCAGCAGTTTATCTGGGTACAGTTCCTACAATGAGCAGTTCTTC. V usage is TRBV27 and J usage is TRBJ2-1; D gene unclear. Trimming shortened V by 0 bases and J by 1 base, and 10 bases separated the two germline ends. Germline V gene data show CDR1 as MNHEY and CDR2 as SMNVEV (reference sequence). The CDR3 has 16 residues.